Following are 28 T cell receptor beta chains from one sample sequenced in a study of blood T cell repertoires in COVID-19. Measured with immunoSEQ multiplex PCR; TCRdb has only the in-frame clones, and not every one. The sample contains roughly 250,000 clones, around 87% of which appear only once. The sequenced sample was PBMCs or T cells enriched from blood (not recorded which). All receptors come from a woman between 40 and 55 years old with acute COVID-19.

A single count supports this clone. The rearrangement links TRBV7-8 to TRBJ1-3, with D possibly being TRBD1 (5 bases). The CDR3 is 15 residues long. The germline V and J ends were trimmed by 5 bases and 6 bases, with 17 bases remaining between them. Germline V gene sequence: CDR1 SGHVS, CDR2 FQNEAQ. The CDR3 DNA is TGTGCCAGCAGCCCAGGGACTCTGGGGATAAACACCATATATTTT. This translates into CASSPGTLGINTIYF.

The chain has TRBV4-2 and TRBJ1-6; unclear D gene. The CDR3 is 13 amino acids. V was shortened by 0 bases and J by 9 bases, with 6 bases between the two germline ends. The germline CDR1 and CDR2 sequences are LGHNA and YNFKEQ. The CDR3: CASSQDIGSPLHF. The CDR3 nucleotides read TGTGCCAGCAGCCAAGACATCGGTTCACCCCTCCACTTT.

This chain joins TRBV4-1 and TRBJ2-5; D is possibly TRBD2 (6 bases). Looked up from germline, CDR1 is MGHRA and CDR2 is YSYEKL. This CDR3 is built from 20 residues. The germline V and J ends were trimmed by 1 base and 2 bases, with 26 bases remaining between them. The CDR3 protein is CASSQVNGTHVFGGQETQYF. DNA of the CDR3: TGCGCCAGCAGCCAAGTGAATGGGACTCATGTATTCGGAGGTCAAGAGACCCAGTACTTC.

This chain links TRBV7-8 with TRBJ2-1; TRBD2 matches 7 bases. V dropped 7 bases and J dropped 3; count of bases not matched to a gene: 15. The CDR3 extends over 17 amino acids. Germline V gives CDR1 SGHVS, CDR2 FQNEAQ. Written as DNA, the CDR3 is TGTGCCAGCACGCCCATACGGAGCGGGAACTTCTACAATGAGCAGTTCTTC. The encoded protein is CASTPIRSGNFYNEQFF.

This chain joins TRBV5-5 and TRBJ2-4; 7 nucleotides align to TRBD2. V lost 4 bases, J lost 6 bases, and 7 bases stayed unmatched. CDR1 SGHKS and CDR2 YYEKEE come from the germline V gene (reference sequence). The CDR3 spans 14 residues. CDR3 loop: CASSRAPGGNIQYF. In nucleotides, the CDR3 is TGTGCCAGCAGCCGGGCCCCGGGGGGAAACATTCAGTACTTC.

This rearrangement joins TRBV3-1 (or the pseudogene TRBV3-2) to TRBJ2-2; 7 bases are a match to TRBD2. J gave up 7 bases and V 2 bases, and 7 bases lay outside the gene matches. Germline lookup yields CDR1 LGHDT and CDR2 YNNKEL (reference sequence). This CDR3 is 15 amino acids long. The CDR3 reads CASSQRAGGGGELFF. The CDR3 nucleotides are TGTGCCAGCAGCCAACGGGCTGGGGGGGGCGGGGAGCTGTTTTTT.

The V and J genes are TRBV29-1 and TRBJ2-2; 13 nucleotides match TRBD2. With 4 bases clipped from V and 1 base from J, the junction kept 0 bases outside the gene matches. The CDR3 covers 15 residues. The germline gives CDR1 SQVTM, CDR2 ANQGSEA. DNA of the CDR3: TGCAGCGTTGGGACTAGCGGGAGGAACACCGGGGAGCTGTTTTTT. It codes for CSVGTSGRNTGELFF.

This chain joins TRBV29-1 and TRBJ2-2; the D gene is possibly TRBD1 (6 bases). The CDR3 is 14 residues long. V dropped 4 bases and J dropped 3 bases, with 12 bases sitting between them. CDR1 is SQVTM, CDR2 ANQGSEA, per germline. The CDR3 loop is CSVVRTDDTGELFF. The CDR3 nucleotides read TGCAGCGTTGTACGGACAGACGACACCGGGGAGCTGTTTTTT.

This sequence joins TRBV7-8 and TRBJ2-1, with D perhaps matching TRBD1 (6 bases). Trimming left V 5 bases short and J 12 bases short, with 20 bases between. Germline CDR1 is SGHVS and CDR2 is FQNEAQ. The CDR3 runs 14 residues. CDR3 region: CASSPLDLLGGQFF. CDR3 DNA: TGTGCCAGCAGCCCACTAGACCTCCTAGGGGGGCAGTTCTTC.

The chain employs TRBV6-5 and TRBJ2-5; the D gene is possibly TRBD2 (6 bases). This CDR3 comprises 15 residues. Germline V gene lookup returns CDR1 MNHEY and CDR2 SVGAGI. The V end was cut by 4 bases, the J end by 5 bases, with 17 bases between. In DNA form, the CDR3 reads TGTGCCAGCAGTTTAGGCGGGGACCAAGGGGAGACCCAGTACTTC. Protein product: CASSLGGDQGETQYF.

The V call is TRBV3-1 (or the pseudogene TRBV3-2), the J call TRBJ1-2; the match to TRBD1 covers 9 bases. CDR1 LGHDT and CDR2 YNNKEL come from the germline V gene (reference sequence). The CDR3 sequence is 14 residues long. The trim removed 8 bases at V and 3 bases at J, leaving 7 bases unmatched. CDR3 sequence reads: CASAGDRADYGYTF. For the CDR3, the DNA is TGTGCCAGCGCGGGGGACAGGGCGGACTATGGCTACACCTTC.

The chain uses TRBV7-9 and TRBJ2-5, with 8 bases lining up with TRBD2. The germline gives CDR1 SEHNR, CDR2 FQNEAQ (reference sequence). The ends lost 7 bases at V and 0 bases at J; junction bases unmatched: 4. This CDR3 has 14 residues. The CDR3: CASTPGGYQETQYF. The CDR3 DNA sequence: TGTGCCAGCACCCCGGGGGGGTACCAAGAGACCCAGTACTTC.

J is TRBJ1-2 and V is TRBV28, with D tentatively TRBD1 (6 bases). This CDR3 comprises 16 residues. Trimming removed 5 bases at V and 4 bases at J, with 20 bases between. The V gene's germline CDR1 is MDHEN and CDR2 SYDVKM. In DNA, the CDR3 is TGTGCCAGCAGTCCACCCGACAGGCTCGAAGGCTATGGCTACACCTTC. Protein product: CASSPPDRLEGYGYTF.

The V and J genes are TRBV4-2 and TRBJ2-5; the match to TRBD2 covers 13 bases. The CDR3 covers 16 residues. The J segment lost 5 bases and the V segment lost 4 bases, leaving 7 bases of the junction unmatched. Germline V lookup: CDR1 LGHNA, CDR2 YNFKEQ. The CDR3 spells CASSPLAGGGEETQYF. The CDR3 region has the DNA TGTGCCAGCAGCCCACTAGCGGGAGGGGGCGAGGAGACCCAGTACTTC.

Note on this clone: This CDR3 is also generated by other DNA sequences in the sample. The chain carries TRBV3-1 (or the pseudogene TRBV3-2) and TRBJ2-1; 9 nucleotides align to TRBD2. The CDR3 loop spans 17 amino acids. Trimming cost V 3 bases and J 1 base; bases outside gene matches: 7. Germline CDR1 and CDR2: LGHDT and YNNKEL (reference sequence). The CDR3 bases are TGTGCCAGCAGCCAGACGACTAGCGGTTCATCCTACAATGAGCAGTTCTTC. This gives the protein CASSQTTSGSSYNEQFF.

The J gene is TRBJ2-1, the V gene TRBV21-1; no DNA check was done on the table's D call, TRBD1. TRBV21-1 counts as a pseudogene. This CDR3 region has 16 residues. Here the CDR3 reads CASSKDLQGARNEQFF. The CDR3 DNA reads TGTGCCAGCAGCAAAGATCTACAGGGGGCTCGGAATGAGCAGTTCTTC.

The chain is built from TRBV20-1 and TRBJ1-3, with 9 bases lining up with TRBD1. Trimming removed 3 bases from V and 5 bases from J; junction bases left unmatched: 5. In germline, CDR1 is DFQATT, CDR2 SNEGSKA (reference sequence). CDR3 length: 14 amino acids. The CDR3 here is CSASEGTGRNTIYF. CDR3 DNA: TGCAGTGCTAGTGAAGGGACAGGGCGAAACACCATATATTTT.

The CDR3 sequence: CASSHPSGLAGIYEQFF. DNA of the CDR3: TGTGCCAGCAGCCATCCATCGGGACTAGCGGGTATCTATGAGCAGTTCTTC. The chain carries TRBV3-1 (or the pseudogene TRBV3-2) and TRBJ2-1, with 12 bases matching TRBD2. Germline loops: CDR1 LGHDT, CDR2 YNNKEL (reference sequence). This CDR3 is 17 amino acids long. Unmatched junction bases numbered 11, after V lost 3 bases and J lost 8 bases.

The chain couples TRBV2 to TRBJ1-3, with D maybe TRBD1 (5 bases). CDR1 and CDR2 (germline): SNHLY, FYNNEI. The ends were cut back, 5 bases at V and 0 bases at J, with 14 bases in the middle. The CDR3 length is 16 residues. CDR3 in DNA: TGTGCCAGCAGTTCCTATGACAGAAACTCTGGAAACACCATATATTTT. Translated, it gives CASSSYDRNSGNTIYF.

The chain combines TRBV2 with TRBJ2-6; D perhaps matches TRBD2 (5 bases). The V end lost 4 bases, the J end lost 5 bases, and 9 bases lay between the germline ends. The V gene's germline CDR1 is SNHLY and CDR2 FYNNEI. CDR3 length: 14 amino acids. The CDR3 nucleotides read TGTGCCAGCAGTGTACGGGGTTGGGCCAACGTCCTGACTTTC. It translates to CASSVRGWANVLTF.

The chain has TRBV20-1 and TRBJ1-1; TRBD1 agrees at 7 bases. The CDR3 covers 11 residues. Germline CDR1 reads DFQATT; CDR2 reads SNEGSKA (reference sequence). Trimming removed 3 bases from V and 13 bases from J; junction bases left unmatched: 8. CDR3 coding DNA: TGCAGTGCTAGGACAGGGCTCTGGGATTTCTTT. This gives the protein CSARTGLWDFF.

This chain joins TRBV24-1 and TRBJ2-3; 11 bases are shared with TRBD2. V shed 2 bases and J 0 bases; nucleotides not matched to a gene: 3. Germline CDR1 reads KGHDR; CDR2 reads SFDVKD. The CDR3 runs to 17 residues. CDR3 sequence: CATSDSRLAGSTDTQYF. Written as DNA, the CDR3 is TGTGCCACCAGTGATTCGCGACTAGCGGGAAGCACAGATACGCAGTATTTT.

The rearrangement links TRBV5-1 to TRBJ2-5; 9 bases agree with TRBD1. Trimming at V came to 4 bases and at J to 1 base, leaving 8 bases not matched to a gene. The germline gives CDR1 SGHRS, CDR2 YFSETQ. CDR3 length: 16 amino acids. The CDR3: CASSGTGFGSQETQYF. The CDR3 coding sequence is TGCGCCAGCAGCGGGACAGGGTTTGGGTCCCAAGAGACCCAGTACTTC.

This chain uses TRBV7-8 with TRBJ2-7; TRBD1 might be the D (5 bases). Per the germline V gene, CDR1 is SGHVS and CDR2 is FQNEAQ. V dropped 1 base and J dropped 1 base, with 8 bases sitting between them. This CDR3 spans 14 amino acids. Here the CDR3 reads CASSLVRVSYEQYF. In DNA, the CDR3 is TGTGCCAGCAGCTTAGTCAGGGTATCCTACGAGCAGTACTTC.

The V gene is TRBV24-1, the J gene TRBJ2-2; unclear D gene. The V gene's germline CDR1 is KGHDR and CDR2 SFDVKD. This CDR3 contains 13 residues. V dropped 6 bases and J dropped 6 bases, with 10 bases sitting between them. CDR3 amino acids: CATSRGIAGELFF. CDR3 nucleotide sequence: TGTGCCACCAGTCGAGGTATTGCCGGGGAGCTGTTTTTT.

The chain joins TRBV7-9 to TRBJ2-5; 12 bases are shared with TRBD2. The CDR3 contains 16 residues. Losses at the gene ends were 1 base for V and 5 bases for J; bases not matched to a gene: 5. The V gene's germline CDR1 is SEHNR and CDR2 FQNEAQ (reference sequence). CDR3 protein: CASSLGLLAGGETQYF. The CDR3 DNA is TGTGCCAGCAGCTTAGGCCTTCTAGCGGGAGGGGAGACCCAGTACTTC.

This chain joins TRBV27 and TRBJ1-2; 10 positions match TRBD1. Germline assignment: CDR1 MNHEY and CDR2 SMNVEV (reference sequence). The V gene end was trimmed by 5 bases and the J gene end by 8 bases; junction bases not matched to a gene: 8. The CDR3 extends over 14 amino acids. The CDR3 sequence is CASSIDRGRGGYTF. In DNA form, the CDR3 reads TGTGCCAGCAGTATCGACAGGGGGCGAGGGGGCTACACCTTC.

The chain recombines TRBV18 with TRBJ1-5; possibly TRBD1 for D (5 bases). Germline V lookup: CDR1 KGHSH, CDR2 LQKENI. The length of the CDR3 is 15 residues. Trimming shortened V by 5 bases and J by 0 bases, and 11 bases separated the two germline ends. The CDR3 loop is CASSEDGGSNQPQHF. In DNA form, the CDR3 reads TGTGCCAGCTCAGAGGACGGGGGTAGCAATCAGCCCCAGCATTTT.